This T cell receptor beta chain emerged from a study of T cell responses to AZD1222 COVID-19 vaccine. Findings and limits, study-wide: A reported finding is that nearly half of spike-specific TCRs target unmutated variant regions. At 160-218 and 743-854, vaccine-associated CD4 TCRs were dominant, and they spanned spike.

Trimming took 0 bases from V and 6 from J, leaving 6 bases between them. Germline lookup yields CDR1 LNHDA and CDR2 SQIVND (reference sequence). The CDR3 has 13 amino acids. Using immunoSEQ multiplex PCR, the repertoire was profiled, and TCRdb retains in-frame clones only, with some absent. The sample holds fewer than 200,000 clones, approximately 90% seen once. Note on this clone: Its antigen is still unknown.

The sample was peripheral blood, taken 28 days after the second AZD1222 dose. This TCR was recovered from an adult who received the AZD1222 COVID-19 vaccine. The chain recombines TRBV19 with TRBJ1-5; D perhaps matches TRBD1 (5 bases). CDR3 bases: TGTGCCAGTAGTATAGATCAGGGTCAGCCCCAGCATTTT. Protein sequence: CASSIDQGQPQHF.